One sample yielded the 9 T cell receptor beta chains listed below, sequenced in a study of sequential checkpoint blockade in melanoma. The treatment denotes: randomized to nivolumab then ipilimumab (arm A) or the reverse (arm B). Sequencing was performed with immunoSEQ multiplex PCR; in TCRdb, only in-frame clones are kept and a portion is missing. This table holds about 7,200 clones, 20% to 25% found once. Material: tumor tissue (inferred from file names), obtained from a patient given nivolumab and ipilimumab in sequence. The receptors were sampled from a human donor with melanoma.

Only a few counts were recorded for this clone. This chain uses TRBV10-3 with TRBJ1-1, with no clear D. V was shortened by 0 bases and J by 2 bases, with 10 bases between the two germline ends. The CDR3 is 15 residues long. In germline, CDR1 is ENHRY, CDR2 SYGVKD. This CDR3 is CAISESEGQNTEAFF. CDR3 in DNA: TGTGCCATCAGTGAGTCCGAGGGTCAAAACACTGAAGCTTTCTTT.

To note about this clone: At one of its ends the junction is not consistent with the germline gene, which may arise from a read error. This chain links TRBV6-8 with TRBJ2-7; a possible D gene is TRBD1 (6 bases). This CDR3 has 13 residues. CDR1 is MNHGY, CDR2 SAAAGT, per germline. Here the CDR3 DNA reads TGTGCCATCAGTCAGGGGAAGGACTACGAGCAGTACTTC. This translates into CAISQGKDYEQYF.

This clone has a handful of counts. J is TRBJ1-2 and V is TRBV19; tentatively, D is TRBD1 (5 bases). CDR1 is LNHDA and CDR2 is SQIVND in the germline V gene (reference sequence). V was pared by 7 bases and J by 6 bases, with 15 bases between. The length of the CDR3 is 13 residues. CDR3 nucleotides: TGTGCCAGTAAGGTTTCAGGGCCCCATGGCTACACCTTC. Translating it yields CASKVSGPHGYTF.

The chain recombines TRBV19 with TRBJ2-3; D might be TRBD2 (5 bases). Germline assignment: CDR1 LNHDA and CDR2 SQIVND (reference sequence). Trimming left V 0 bases short and J 1 base short, with 14 bases between. The CDR3 is 17 residues long. The chain's CDR3 is CASSIDLWGAGTDTQYF. CDR3 nucleotides: TGTGCCAGTAGTATAGATCTATGGGGAGCGGGCACAGATACGCAGTATTTT.

This clone was detected only a few times. The chain has TRBV30 and TRBJ1-2, with no clear D. The germline V gene has CDR1 GTSNPN and CDR2 SVGIG (reference sequence). V lost 2 bases and J 8 bases, leaving 9 bases between the germline ends. The CDR3 runs to 11 residues. CDR3 bases: TGTGCCTGGAGTCCCCTTGGAGGCTACACCTTC. Amino acids: CAWSPLGGYTF.

The J gene is TRBJ1-5, the V gene TRBV11-3, with D uncertain. The germline gives CDR1 SGHNT, CDR2 YENEEA. V was cut by 1 base and J by 7 bases, with 11 bases left in between. This CDR3 is 14 amino acids long. DNA of the CDR3: TGTGCCAGCAGCTTAGTTGTGATAGGCCAGCCCCAGCATTTT. This gives the protein CASSLVVIGQPQHF. The whole variable domain, filled in from reference TRBV11-3 and TRBJ1-5, reads EAGVVQSPRYKIIEKKQPVAFWCNPISGHNTLYWYLQNLGQGPELLIRYENEEAVDDSQLPKDRFSAERLKGVDSTLKIQPAELGDSAVYLCASSLVVIGQPQHFGDGTRLSIL.

This chain links TRBV6-8 with TRBJ2-4; possibly TRBD1 for D (5 bases). CDR3 length: 14 residues. The V and J ends lost 4 bases and 0 bases respectively, with 7 bases between them. The germline V gene encodes CDR1 MNHGY and CDR2 SAAAGT. CDR3 in DNA: TGTGCCAGCAGTTTTGACAGAGCCAAAAACATTCAGTACTTC. It encodes CASSFDRAKNIQYF.

The chain carries TRBV28 and TRBJ1-6; D is perhaps TRBD1 (6 bases). The CDR3 contains 15 residues. Trimming shortened V by 6 bases and J by 9 bases, and 18 bases separated the two germline ends. Germline V lookup: CDR1 MDHEN, CDR2 SYDVKM. The CDR3 DNA sequence: TGTGCCAGCAGAAATTCAGCAGGGGCCTCTTCACCCCTCCACTTT. It encodes CASRNSAGASSPLHF.

The chain has TRBV6-8 and TRBJ2-2; no definite D call. V was pared by 8 bases and J by 4 bases, with 8 bases between. The CDR3 contains 12 residues. Germline CDR1 is MNHGY and CDR2 is SAAAGT. The CDR3 nucleotides are TGTGCCAGCGGCCATAGCACCGGGGAGCTGTTTTTT. Translated, it gives CASGHSTGELFF.